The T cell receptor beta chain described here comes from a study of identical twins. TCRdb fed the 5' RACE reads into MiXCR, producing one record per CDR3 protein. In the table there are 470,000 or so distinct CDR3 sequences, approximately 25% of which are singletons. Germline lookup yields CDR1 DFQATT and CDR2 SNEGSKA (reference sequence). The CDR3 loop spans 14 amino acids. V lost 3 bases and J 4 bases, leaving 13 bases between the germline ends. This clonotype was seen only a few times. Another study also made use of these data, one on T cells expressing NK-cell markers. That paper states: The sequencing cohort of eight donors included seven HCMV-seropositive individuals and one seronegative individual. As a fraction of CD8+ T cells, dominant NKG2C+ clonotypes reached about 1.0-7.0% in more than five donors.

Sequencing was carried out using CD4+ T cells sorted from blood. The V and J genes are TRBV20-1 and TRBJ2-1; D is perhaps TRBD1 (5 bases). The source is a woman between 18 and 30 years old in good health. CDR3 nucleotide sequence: TGCAGTGCTAGTAGAGACAGACAATACAATGAGCAGTTCTTC. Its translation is CSASRDRQYNEQFF.